This T cell receptor (beta chain) originates from a study of CD8 T cells in Susac syndrome. Whole-study context: When their blood was taken, the Susac syndrome patients had either not yet had any therapy, were taking corticosteroids, or were taking intravenous immunoglobulin alone. Broader study findings: It was acknowledged by the study that relatively few individuals were included in its TCR sequencing and HLA analysis.

About this clonotype itself: Its target is unknown.

An amount of RNA that ranged from roughly 0.5 to 1 ug was reverse transcribed with random hexamers. TCRdb reprocessed the immunoSEQ multiplex PCR reads via MiXCR and lists one record per CDR3 protein. The sample has roughly 200,000 distinct CDR3 sequences; roughly 94% are singletons. This sequence was found in a human donor with Susac syndrome. The sequencing input was CD4+ T cells from PBMCs.

The CDR3 DNA is TGTGCCTGGAGTGTAGGGAAATCCTATAATTCACCCCTCCACTTT. The encoded protein is CAWSVGKSYNSPLHF. This chain uses TRBV30 with TRBJ1-6; no firm D call. V lost 0 bases to trimming and J lost 1 base, with 7 bases between them. The CDR3 totals 15 residues. The V gene's germline CDR1 is GTSNPN and CDR2 SVGIG (reference sequence).